Listed below are T cell receptor beta chains from one sample, sequenced in a study of blood T cell repertoires in COVID-19. Clones were sequenced by immunoSEQ multiplex PCR, and TCRdb holds only the in-frame ones, with some missing. This table holds some 230,000 clones, around 81% found once. The sequenced material came from peripheral blood. These receptor sequences come from a woman in her sixties with acute or convalescent COVID-19. Each CDR3 is given with its conserved first and last residue. D genes are given only for firm matches. A row's size may be missing; if present it is once, few, many or a size class.

>TRBV11-2|-|TRBJ1-1|-
CASSLEGWGPTEAFF
TGTGCCAGCAGCTTAGAGGGGTGGGGGCCCACTGAAGCTTTCTTT
>TRBV2|TRBD2|TRBJ2-5|-
CASRKGLAGGSQETQYF
TGTGCCAGCAGGAAGGGACTAGCGGGGGGTTCTCAAGAGACCCAGTACTTC
>TRBV4-2|TRBD2|TRBJ2-2|-
CASSQEFGSGGHPGELFF
TGTGCCAGCAGCCAAGAATTCGGATCGGGGGGGCACCCCGGGGAGCTGTTTTTT
>TRBV3-1/TRBV3-2|-|TRBJ1-5|once
CASSRGSGGGNQPQHF
TGTGCCAGCAGCCGAGGATCCGGCGGGGGCAATCAGCCCCAGCATTTT
>TRBV28|TRBD2|TRBJ2-1|-
CASSPAGTYNEQFF
TGTGCCAGCAGTCCAGCGGGGACCTACAATGAGCAGTTCTTC
>TRBV3-1/TRBV3-2|-|TRBJ1-4|-
CASSLQGTNEKLFF
TGTGCCAGCAGCCTTCAGGGGACTAATGAAAAACTGTTTTTT
>TRBV30|TRBD1|TRBJ1-6|-
CAWKGQGFSPLHF
TGTGCCTGGAAGGGACAGGGATTTTCACCCCTCCACTTT
>TRBV19|-|TRBJ1-1|-
CASSIVGMNTEAFF
TGTGCCAGTAGTATAGTCGGGATGAACACTGAAGCTTTCTTT
>TRBV5-1|-|TRBJ2-2|-
CASSFSAENTGELFF
TGCGCCAGCAGCTTTTCGGCGGAGAACACCGGGGAGCTGTTTTTT
>TRBV12-3/TRBV12-4|-|TRBJ1-4|-
CASSLAGTEKLFF
TGTGCCAGCAGTTTAGCGGGGACAGAAAAACTGTTTTTT
>TRBV3-1/TRBV3-2|-|TRBJ1-6|few
CASSQPNSPLHF
TGTGCCAGCAGCCAACCGAATTCACCCCTCCACTTT
>TRBV2|-|TRBJ2-5|-
CASSEGFSGPVRETQYF
TGTGCCAGCAGTGAAGGTTTTAGCGGCCCCGTGAGGGAGACCCAGTACTTC
>TRBV11-2|-|TRBJ2-1|-
CASSFPVGRGSYNEQFF
TGTGCCAGCAGCTTTCCCGTCGGGAGAGGGTCCTACAATGAGCAGTTCTTC
>TRBV5-1|-|TRBJ1-4|-
CASSPLGGRNEKLFF
TGCGCCAGCAGCCCCCTGGGAGGGCGGAATGAAAAACTGTTTTTT
>TRBV7-6|-|TRBJ1-5|few
CASSLGHSNSNQPQHF
TGTGCCAGCAGCTTAGGTCACAGCAATAGCAATCAGCCCCAGCATTTT
>TRBV5-1|TRBD1|TRBJ1-2|-
CASSLDRGGYGYTF
TGCGCCAGCAGCTTGGACAGGGGAGGCTATGGCTACACCTTC
>TRBV6-6|TRBD1|TRBJ1-6|-
CASRVLGQGSPLHF
TGTGCCAGCAGAGTACTGGGACAGGGTTCACCCCTCCACTTT
>TRBV5-1|-|TRBJ1-2|-
CASSLDTVYGSYTF
TGCGCCAGCAGCCTGGACACAGTCTACGGTAGCTACACCTTC
>TRBV3-1/TRBV3-2|-|TRBJ1-1|-
CASSLVPGETEAFF
TGTGCCAGCAGCCTTGTTCCGGGGGAAACTGAAGCTTTCTTT
>TRBV18|TRBD2|TRBJ2-5|-
CASSPLLAGDQETQYF
TGTGCCAGCTCACCACTCCTAGCGGGGGACCAAGAGACCCAGTACTTC
>TRBV3-1/TRBV3-2|-|TRBJ1-2|-
CASSQVGSSNYGYTF
TGTGCCAGCAGCCAAGTGGGCAGCTCTAACTATGGCTACACCTTC
>TRBV4-1|TRBD1|TRBJ1-2|-
CASSARTQGKENGYTF
TGCGCCAGCAGCGCCCGTACACAGGGGAAGGAGAATGGCTACACCTTC
>TRBV4-1|-|TRBJ1-2|-
CASSQAMTAYGYTF
TGCGCCAGCAGCCAAGCCATGACAGCCTATGGCTACACCTTC
>TRBV10-3|-|TRBJ2-7|-
CAISEFGGASYEQYF
TGTGCCATCAGTGAATTTGGGGGGGCGAGCTACGAGCAGTACTTC
>TRBV19|-|TRBJ2-1|-
CASTTSNEQFF
TGTGCCAGTACAACTAGCAATGAGCAGTTCTTC
>TRBV19|TRBD1|TRBJ1-2|-
CASSLQTGAYDGYTF
TGTGCCAGTAGTCTTCAGACAGGGGCCTACGATGGCTACACCTTC